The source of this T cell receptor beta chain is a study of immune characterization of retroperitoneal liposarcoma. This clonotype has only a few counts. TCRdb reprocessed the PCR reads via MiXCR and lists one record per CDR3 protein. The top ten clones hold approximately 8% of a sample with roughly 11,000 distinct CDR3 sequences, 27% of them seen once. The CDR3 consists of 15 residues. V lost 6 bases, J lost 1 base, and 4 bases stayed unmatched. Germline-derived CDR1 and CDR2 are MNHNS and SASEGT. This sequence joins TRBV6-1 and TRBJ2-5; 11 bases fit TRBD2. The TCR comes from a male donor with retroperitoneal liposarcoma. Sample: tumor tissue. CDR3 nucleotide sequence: TGTGCCAGCAGCCGGGGACTAGCGGTCCAAGAGACCCAGTACTTC. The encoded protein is CASSRGLAVQETQYF.